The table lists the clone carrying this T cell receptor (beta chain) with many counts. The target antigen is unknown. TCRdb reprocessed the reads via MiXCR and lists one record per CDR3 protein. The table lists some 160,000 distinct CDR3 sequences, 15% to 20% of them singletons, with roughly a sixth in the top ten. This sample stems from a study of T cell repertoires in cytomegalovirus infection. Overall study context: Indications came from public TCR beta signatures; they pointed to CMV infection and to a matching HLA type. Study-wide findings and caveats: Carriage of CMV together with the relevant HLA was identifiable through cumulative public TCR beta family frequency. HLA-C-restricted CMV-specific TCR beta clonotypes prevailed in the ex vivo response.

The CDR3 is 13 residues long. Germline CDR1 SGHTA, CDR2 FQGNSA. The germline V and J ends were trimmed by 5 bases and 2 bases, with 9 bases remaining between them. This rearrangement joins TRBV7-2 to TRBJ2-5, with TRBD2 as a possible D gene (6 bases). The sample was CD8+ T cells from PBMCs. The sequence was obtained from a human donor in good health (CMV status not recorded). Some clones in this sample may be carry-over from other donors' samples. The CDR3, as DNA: TGTGCCAGCAGCCGGACTAAACAAGAGACCCAGTACTTC. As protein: CASSRTKQETQYF.